Given below is one T cell receptor beta chain in context. What it recognizes is unknown. The germline gives CDR1 MNHEY, CDR2 SMNVEV (reference sequence). The CDR3 is made up of 16 amino acids. V dropped 3 bases and J dropped 1 base, with 15 bases sitting between them. Primers included in the PCR were 60 Vbeta and 13 Jbeta primers. Libraries were prepared by immunoSEQ multiplex PCR; TCRdb keeps only in-frame clonotypes and omits some of them. The sample lists 120,000 or so clones, roughly 80% seen once, with 2.5% in the top ten. Donors in the study were healthy people who gave bone marrow. The data are from a study of cytomegalovirus exposure and HLA in healthy donors. Regarding the study as a whole: Association of a missense DCLRE1C variant with TCR beta V- and J-gene trimming was reported in a later analysis.

This TCR was sampled from a man younger than 40 in good health and CMV-seronegative. This sequence joins TRBV27 and TRBJ1-1; possibly TRBD1 for D (5 bases). Sequenced: PBMCs. CDR3 coding DNA: TGTGCCAGCAGTTTTTCAGGGCTCCTCCCGAACACTGAAGCTTTCTTT. Its protein is CASSFSGLLPNTEAFF.